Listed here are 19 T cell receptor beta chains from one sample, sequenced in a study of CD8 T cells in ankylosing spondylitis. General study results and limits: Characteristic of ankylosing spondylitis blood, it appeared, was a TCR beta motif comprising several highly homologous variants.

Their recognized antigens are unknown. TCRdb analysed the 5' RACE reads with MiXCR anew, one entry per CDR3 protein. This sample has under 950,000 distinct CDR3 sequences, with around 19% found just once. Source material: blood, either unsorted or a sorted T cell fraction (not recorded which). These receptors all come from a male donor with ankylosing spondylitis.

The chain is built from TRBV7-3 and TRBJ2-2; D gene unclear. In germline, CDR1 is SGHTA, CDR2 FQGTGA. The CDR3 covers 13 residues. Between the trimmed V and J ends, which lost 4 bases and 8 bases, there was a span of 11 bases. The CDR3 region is CASSSPLSGELFF. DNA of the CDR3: TGTGCCAGCAGCTCACCTCTATCGGGGGAGCTGTTTTTT.

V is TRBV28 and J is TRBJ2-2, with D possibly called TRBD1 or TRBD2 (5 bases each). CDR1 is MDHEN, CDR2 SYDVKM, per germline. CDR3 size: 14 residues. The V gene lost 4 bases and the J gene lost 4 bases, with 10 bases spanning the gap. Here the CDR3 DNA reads TGTGCCAGCAGTTCCCCGGGGCTCACCGGGGAGCTGTTTTTT. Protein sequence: CASSSPGLTGELFF.

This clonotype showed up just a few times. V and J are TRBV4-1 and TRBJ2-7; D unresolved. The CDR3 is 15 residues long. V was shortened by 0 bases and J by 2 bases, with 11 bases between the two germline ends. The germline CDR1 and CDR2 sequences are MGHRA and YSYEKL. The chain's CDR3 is CASSQDLTVTYEQYF. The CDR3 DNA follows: TGCGCCAGCAGCCAAGACCTAACGGTAACCTACGAGCAGTACTTC.

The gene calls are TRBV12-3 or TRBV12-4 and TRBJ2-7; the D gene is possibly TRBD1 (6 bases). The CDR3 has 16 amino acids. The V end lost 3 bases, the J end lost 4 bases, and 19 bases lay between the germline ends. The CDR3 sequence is CASSFYAGTSSYEQYF. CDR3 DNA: TGTGCCAGCAGTTTTTACGCCGGGACAAGCAGTTACGAGCAGTACTTC.

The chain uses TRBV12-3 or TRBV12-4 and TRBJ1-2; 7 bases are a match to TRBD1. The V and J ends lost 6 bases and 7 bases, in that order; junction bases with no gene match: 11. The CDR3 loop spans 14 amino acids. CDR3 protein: CASRKETGVTGYTF. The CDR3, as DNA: TGTGCCAGCAGGAAAGAAACAGGGGTAACTGGCTACACCTTC.

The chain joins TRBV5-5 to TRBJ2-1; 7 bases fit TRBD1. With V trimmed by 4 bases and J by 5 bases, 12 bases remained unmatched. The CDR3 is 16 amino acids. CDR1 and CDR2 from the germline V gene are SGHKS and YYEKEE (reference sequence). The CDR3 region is CASSPDRAHTNNEQFF. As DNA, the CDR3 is TGTGCCAGCAGCCCAGACAGGGCCCACACCAACAATGAGCAGTTCTTC.

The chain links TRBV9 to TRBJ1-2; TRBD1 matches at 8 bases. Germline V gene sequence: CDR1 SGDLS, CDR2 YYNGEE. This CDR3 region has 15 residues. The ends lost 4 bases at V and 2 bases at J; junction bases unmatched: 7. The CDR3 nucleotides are TGTGCCAGCAGCCCTCGGGACAGGACGAACTATGGCTACACCTTC. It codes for CASSPRDRTNYGYTF.

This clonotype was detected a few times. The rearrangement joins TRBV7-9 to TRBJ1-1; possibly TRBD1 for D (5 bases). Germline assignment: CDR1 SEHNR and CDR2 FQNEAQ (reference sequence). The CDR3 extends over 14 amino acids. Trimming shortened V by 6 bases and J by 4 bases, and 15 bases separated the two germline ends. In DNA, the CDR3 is TGTGCCAGCAGTAAGGGCGGGGGAGGCACTGAAGCTTTCTTT. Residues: CASSKGGGGTEAFF.

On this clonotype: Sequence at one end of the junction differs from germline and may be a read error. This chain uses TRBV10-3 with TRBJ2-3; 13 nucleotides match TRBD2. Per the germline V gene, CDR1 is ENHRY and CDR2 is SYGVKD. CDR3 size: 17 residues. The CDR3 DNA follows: TGTGCCAACAGTCCGGGACTAGCGGGACGGTCGGCAGATACGCAGTATTTT. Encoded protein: CANSPGLAGRSADTQYF.

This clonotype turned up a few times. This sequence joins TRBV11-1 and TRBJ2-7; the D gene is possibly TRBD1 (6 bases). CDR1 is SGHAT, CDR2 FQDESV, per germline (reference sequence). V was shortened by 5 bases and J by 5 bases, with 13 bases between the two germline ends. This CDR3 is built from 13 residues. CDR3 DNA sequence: TGTGCCAGCAGCCCGTCCGGGACACACGAGCAGTACTTC. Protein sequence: CASSPSGTHEQYF.

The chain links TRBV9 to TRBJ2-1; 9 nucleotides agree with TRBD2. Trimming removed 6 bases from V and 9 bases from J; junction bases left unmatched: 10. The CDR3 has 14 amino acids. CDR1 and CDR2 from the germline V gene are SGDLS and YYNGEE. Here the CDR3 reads CASKGRGGAGEQFF. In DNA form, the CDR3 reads TGTGCCAGCAAGGGGCGGGGGGGTGCCGGTGAGCAGTTCTTC. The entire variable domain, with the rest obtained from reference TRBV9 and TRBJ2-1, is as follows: DSGVTQTPKHLITATGQRVTLRCSPRSGDLSVYWYQQSLDQGLQFLIQYYNGEERAKGNILERFSAQQFPDLHSELNLSSLELGDSALYFCASKGRGGAGEQFFGPGTRLTVL.

CDR3 residues: CASSLDSSQETQYF. The CDR3 DNA reads TGCGCCAGCAGCTTGGACAGTTCCCAAGAGACCCAGTACTTC. The chain couples TRBV5-1 to TRBJ2-5; D is unclear. CDR1 and CDR2 (germline): SGHRS, YFSETQ. V gave up 0 bases and J gave up 1 base, with 7 bases separating them. The CDR3 has 14 residues.

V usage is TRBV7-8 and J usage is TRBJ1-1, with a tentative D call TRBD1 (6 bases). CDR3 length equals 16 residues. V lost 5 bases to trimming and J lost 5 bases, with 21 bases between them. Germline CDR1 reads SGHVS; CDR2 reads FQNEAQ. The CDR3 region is CASSARGGGRLTEAFF. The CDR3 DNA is TGTGCCAGCAGCGCCCGCGGTGGGGGGCGTTTGACTGAAGCTTTCTTT.

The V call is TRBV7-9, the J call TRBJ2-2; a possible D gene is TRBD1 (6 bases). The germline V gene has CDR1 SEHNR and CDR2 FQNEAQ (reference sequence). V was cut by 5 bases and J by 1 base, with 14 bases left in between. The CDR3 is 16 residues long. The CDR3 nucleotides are TGTGCCAGCAGCAAGTACAGGGAAATGAACACCGGGGAGCTGTTTTTT. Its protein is CASSKYREMNTGELFF.

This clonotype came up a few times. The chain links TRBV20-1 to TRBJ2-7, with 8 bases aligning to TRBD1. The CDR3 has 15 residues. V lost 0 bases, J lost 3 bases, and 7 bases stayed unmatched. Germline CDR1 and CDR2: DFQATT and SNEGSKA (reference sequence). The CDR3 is CSARDPGTGDYEQYF. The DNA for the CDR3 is TGCAGTGCTAGAGATCCCGGGACAGGAGACTACGAGCAGTACTTC.

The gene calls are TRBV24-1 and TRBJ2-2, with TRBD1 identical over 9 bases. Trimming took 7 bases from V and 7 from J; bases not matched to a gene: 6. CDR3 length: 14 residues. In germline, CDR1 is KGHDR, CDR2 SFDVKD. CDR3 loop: CATRPGQGGGELFF. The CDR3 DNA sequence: TGTGCCACCAGGCCGGGACAGGGAGGCGGGGAGCTGTTTTTT.

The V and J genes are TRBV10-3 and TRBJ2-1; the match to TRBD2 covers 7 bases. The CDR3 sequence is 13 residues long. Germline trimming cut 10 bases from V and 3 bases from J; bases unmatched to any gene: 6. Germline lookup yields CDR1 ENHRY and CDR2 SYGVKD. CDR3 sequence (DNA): TGTGCCACCCGGGACTACCTCTACAATGAGCAGTTCTTC. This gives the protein CATRDYLYNEQFF.

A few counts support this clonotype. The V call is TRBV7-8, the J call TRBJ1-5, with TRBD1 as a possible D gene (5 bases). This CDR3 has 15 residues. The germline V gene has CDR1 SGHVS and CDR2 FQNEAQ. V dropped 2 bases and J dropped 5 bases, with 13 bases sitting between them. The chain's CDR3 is CASSLYGRGDQPQHF. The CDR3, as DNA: TGTGCCAGCAGCTTATACGGGAGAGGGGATCAGCCCCAGCATTTT.

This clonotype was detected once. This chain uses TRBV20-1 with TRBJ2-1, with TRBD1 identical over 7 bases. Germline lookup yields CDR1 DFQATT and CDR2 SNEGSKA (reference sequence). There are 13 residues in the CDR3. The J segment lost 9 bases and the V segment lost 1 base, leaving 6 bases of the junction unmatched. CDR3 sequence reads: CSARVPGQSEQFF. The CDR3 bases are TGCAGTGCTAGAGTCCCGGGACAGTCTGAGCAGTTCTTC.